This is a list of T cell receptor beta chains from one sample in a study of STAT3 mutations in large granular lymphocyte leukemia. TCRdb keeps only in-frame clones here, not all; method: immunoSEQ multiplex PCR. This sample has some 25,000 clones; about 95% occur once, and the top ten carry roughly 6.5%. The source material was peripheral blood mononuclear cells. The receptors originated from a man aged 35 to 55 with T-cell large granular lymphocyte leukemia. Some clones in this sample may be carry-over from other donors' samples. Both conserved end residues are part of each CDR3.

J,V,CDR3
TRBJ2-1,TRBV9,CASSKGGTNNEQFF
TRBJ2-3,TRBV30,CAWSVGSGGGDTQYF
TRBJ2-5,TRBV30,CAWSVTPEGETQYF
TRBJ2-7,TRBV4-1,CASSQEGAFYEQYF
TRBJ1-1,TRBV15,CATSESGTGGSEAFF
TRBJ2-7,TRBV5-1,CASSLGPTGDTTYEQYF
TRBJ2-2,TRBV6-5,CASSYKGADTGELFF
TRBJ2-7,TRBV5-1,CASSRTDDYEQYF
TRBJ2-7,TRBV7-9,CASSFGQGSYEQYF
TRBJ1-2,TRBV5-4,CASSLGVDYGYTF
TRBJ2-7,TRBV19,CASSIGAGGVRQYF
TRBJ2-5,TRBV29-1,CSVEAMGETQYF
TRBJ2-3,TRBV5-1,CASSRSGQGDTQYF
TRBJ1-2,TRBV11-2,CASSLEQGATWYYGYTF
TRBJ2-5,TRBV6-5,CASSPGGQETQYF
TRBJ1-1,TRBV5-4,CASSSGWKNTEAFF
TRBJ2-7,TRBV28,CASSSLRLASEEQYF
TRBJ1-2,TRBV7-2,CASSLLPTGGAYGYTF
TRBJ1-1,TRBV4-3,CASSQGFRTEAFF
TRBJ2-7,TRBV4-3,CASSQGLDRTYEQYF
TRBJ1-6,TRBV18,CASSPGTANSPLHF
TRBJ2-5,TRBV18,CASSPLWTGQETQYF
TRBJ2-2,TRBV7-2,CASSAGVSRTGELFF
TRBJ2-7,TRBV6-5,CASSYTSGVSYEQYF
TRBJ2-2,TRBV5-1,CASSTGLTGELFF
TRBJ1-2,TRBV4-3,CASSLSPNYGYTF
TRBJ1-2,TRBV18,CASSQDVDYGYTF
TRBJ1-5,TRBV5-6,CASSRGLGNQPQHF
TRBJ2-7,TRBV7-2,CASSLVPGQGSLGYEQYF
TRBJ2-7,TRBV6-5,CASSLRGGEQYF
TRBJ1-5,TRBV30,CAWSVWGQPQHF
TRBJ1-3,TRBV11-2,CASSLGGGSGNTIYF
TRBJ2-3,TRBV27,CASSLGRVSYHTDTQYF
TRBJ1-3,TRBV7-9,CASSLPGQGSGNTIYF
TRBJ1-4,TRBV19,CASSMDLDSNPSTNEKLFF
TRBJ1-1,TRBV7-2,CASTLRRNTEAFF
TRBJ1-1,TRBV19,CASSIDLGVNTEAFF
TRBJ2-7,TRBV9,CASGGGAGYSYEQYF
TRBJ1-4,TRBV5-6,CASSLAGRGPNNEKLFF
TRBJ2-5,TRBV5-6,CASSLDRQETQYF
TRBJ1-1,TRBV14,CASSQDWGTEAFF
TRBJ1-5,TRBV27,CASSWSRDGNQPQHF
TRBJ1-4,TRBV18,CASSLSTGAEKLFF
TRBJ1-6,TRBV2,CASRRTGPDSPLHF
TRBJ1-2,TRBV11-2,CASSVGQGATDYGYTF
TRBJ1-5,TRBV5-8,CASSLGGGSPLSNQPQHF
TRBJ2-3,TRBV7-2,CASSLVGGVADTQYF
TRBJ2-5,TRBV11-1,CASSPSGETQYF
TRBJ1-2,TRBV2,CASTYGQGNNYGYTF